The rows below give T cell receptor beta chains drawn from one sample of a study of OX40 agonist ivuxolimab in advanced cancers. Data came from immunoSEQ multiplex PCR; TCRdb stores just in-frame clones and leaves some out. The table shows around 26,000 clones, with just under 80% occurring only once. Sequenced here: CD4+ or CD8+ T cells sorted from blood, sampled in a trial of the OX40 agonist ivuxolimab. Receptors originate from an adult with an advanced solid tumor such as melanoma, head and neck, liver or kidney cancer. Both conserved end residues are part of each CDR3. The D gene is left open where the match is weak. Part of the rows lack a size; the others show once, few, many or a class for expanded clones.

D	V	J	size	CDR3	DNA
TRBD1	TRBV9	TRBJ2-1	.	CASSGRDRVSYNEQFF	TGTGCCAGCAGCGGGAGGGACAGGGTATCCTACAATGAGCAGTTCTTC
.	TRBV4-1	TRBJ2-7	.	CASSQEGFPGEQYF	TGCGCCAGCAGCCAAGAAGGATTCCCCGGCGAGCAGTACTTC
.	TRBV7-9	TRBJ2-7	.	CASSLRGRGTSYEQYF	TGTGCCAGCAGCTTAAGGGGGCGCGGGACCTCCTACGAGCAGTACTTC
.	TRBV29-1	TRBJ1-1	once	CSVAGTLAFF	TGCAGCGTTGCAGGGACACTAGCTTTCTTT
.	TRBV7-3	TRBJ2-1	.	CASSPDSRPDEQFF	TGTGCCAGCAGCCCTGACTCCCGGCCGGATGAGCAGTTCTTC
.	TRBV11-3	TRBJ2-3	.	CASSLGSVGAQYF	TGTGCCAGCAGCTTAGGTTCCGTGGGGGCGCAGTATTTT
.	TRBV5-4	TRBJ2-7	.	CASARDLEAYEQYF	TGTGCCAGCGCGAGGGACTTGGAAGCCTACGAGCAGTACTTC
TRBD1	TRBV9	TRBJ2-2	.	CASSVVDRGRTGELFF	TGTGCCAGCAGCGTAGTGGACAGGGGGCGCACCGGGGAGCTGTTTTTT
.	TRBV7-6	TRBJ2-3	few	CASSFFGQAQGTTDTQYF	TGTGCCAGCAGCTTCTTCGGCCAGGCGCAGGGGACAACAGATACGCAGTATTTT
.	TRBV7-9	TRBJ1-1	.	CASQTGPGNTEAFF	TGTGCCAGCCAAACAGGTCCTGGCAACACTGAAGCTTTCTTT
TRBD1	TRBV6-4	TRBJ2-3	.	CASSDSTGSDTQYF	TGTGCCAGCAGTGACTCGACAGGGTCAGATACGCAGTATTTT